The entry that follows covers one TCR beta chain sequence. The antigen remains undetermined. The data stem from a study of Graves' ophthalmopathy and Graves' hyperthyroidism. The wider study: Peripheral blood (taken before any treatment) was collected at initial diagnosis.

Ophthalmopathy cases showed moderate-to-severe activity, scoring CAS ≥3 and NOSPECS ≥4, with duration under 3 months. The PBMCs had their origin in 7.5 to 10 ml of fresh peripheral blood. The sequenced template was RNA, covering the TCR beta CDR3 region. A first-round RT-PCR used HTBI primers, followed by a second-round multiplex PCR. TCRdb itself ran the multiplex PCR reads through MiXCR, one entry per CDR3 protein. The sample carries hundreds of thousands of distinct CDR3 sequences, about 41% recorded once. General study points: Progression of ophthalmopathy was predicted by the model with more than 70% sensitivity and roughly 78% specificity.

CDR1 and CDR2 from the germline V gene are MGHDK and SYGVNS. This CDR3 has 15 residues. Trimming left V 6 bases short and J 3 bases short, with 14 bases between. The TCR sequence derives from an adult man with Graves' ophthalmopathy. The sequencing sample was made of peripheral blood. The rearrangement joins TRBV25-1 to TRBJ1-4; D is undetermined. The CDR3 region has the DNA TGTGCCAGCAGAGATCCTCAACGGGCTAATGAAAAACTGTTTTTT. Its protein is CASRDPQRANEKLFF.